Each of the 6 T cell receptor beta chains below was sequenced from the same sample in a study of T cell responses to AZD1222 COVID-19 vaccine. Data came from immunoSEQ multiplex PCR; TCRdb stores just in-frame clones and leaves some out. The sample records 90,000 to 150,000 clones, 85% to 90% being singletons. Sequencing used peripheral blood, obtained on day 0 of AZD1222 vaccination. The receptor source for this set is an adult in good health.

The chain combines TRBV19 with TRBJ1-5, with TRBD1 as a possible D gene (6 bases). The CDR3 covers 14 residues. Trimming removed 4 bases from V and 5 bases from J, with 12 bases in between. Germline CDR1 reads LNHDA; CDR2 reads SQIVND (reference sequence). The CDR3 loop is CASSTTGGDQPQHF. The CDR3 nucleotides are TGTGCCAGTAGTACGACAGGTGGCGATCAGCCCCAGCATTTT.

V and J are TRBV6-5 and TRBJ2-7; perhaps TRBD1 as D (6 bases). V gave up 6 bases and J gave up 0 bases, with 6 bases separating them. The CDR3 is 12 residues long. CDR1 is MNHEY, CDR2 SVGAGI, per germline. The CDR3 DNA sequence: TGTGCCAGCAGGGACAGCTCCTACGAGCAGTACTTC. It is translated as CASRDSSYEQYF.

The rearrangement links TRBV5-6 to TRBJ2-5; no definite D call. V was cut by 0 bases and J by 2 bases, with 8 bases left in between. Germline V gives CDR1 SGHDT, CDR2 YYEEEE. The CDR3 is made up of 14 amino acids. The CDR3 region is CASSLDDGQETQYF. The DNA of the CDR3 is TGTGCCAGCAGCTTGGATGACGGTCAAGAGACCCAGTACTTC. Full variable domain (missing parts from reference TRBV5-6 and TRBJ2-5): DAGVTQSPTHLIKTRGQQVTLRCSPKSGHDTVSWYQQALGQGPQFIFQYYEEEERQRGNFPDRFSGHQFPNYSSELNVNALLLGDSALYLCASSLDDGQETQYFGPGTRLLVL.

Written as DNA, the CDR3 is TGTGCCAGTAGTGACCTGCCCCCCAACTATGGCTACACCTTC. Translation gives CASSDLPPNYGYTF. The chain links TRBV19 to TRBJ1-2; D not certain. Trimming shortened V by 5 bases and J by 2 bases, and 12 bases separated the two germline ends. The CDR3 covers 14 residues. Germline V gene lookup returns CDR1 LNHDA and CDR2 SQIVND (reference sequence).

CDR3 nucleotides: TGTGCCAGCAGACCTAGCCTGAATCAGCCCCAGCATTTT. Amino acid sequence: CASRPSLNQPQHF. The chain carries TRBV6-5 and TRBJ1-5, with D unresolved. Germline V gives CDR1 MNHEY, CDR2 SVGAGI. V was cut by 6 bases and J by 4 bases, with 10 bases left in between. The CDR3 contains 13 residues.

In regard to this clone: A read error may produce the germline difference seen at one junction end. J is TRBJ2-5 and V is TRBV25-1; D is perhaps TRBD2 (6 bases). From germline, CDR1 is MGHDK and CDR2 SYGVNS. This CDR3 contains 16 residues. The CDR3 spells CASREVAGSFQETQYF. CDR3 in DNA: TGTGCCAGCCGTGAGGTTGCGGGGTCCTTCCAAGAGACCCAGTACTTC.